This T cell receptor beta chain was retrieved from a study of control samples from healthy donors and cancer patients. The germline gives CDR1 MDHEN, CDR2 SYDVKM. This CDR3 spans 13 amino acids. Trimming took 6 bases from V and 1 from J, leaving 7 bases between them. This clone was detected once. Repertoires were generated with immunoSEQ multiplex PCR, while TCRdb's copy carries only in-frame clones and drops some. The sample consists of about 120,000 clones, roughly 92% of them appearing once. The clonotype was recovered from a man in his thirties or forties in good health. Sequenced sample: blood. V and J are TRBV28 and TRBJ1-3; D gene unclear. The CDR3 bases are TGTGCCAGCAGCCTCCCGTCTGGAAACACCATATATTTT. It specifies CASSLPSGNTIYF.